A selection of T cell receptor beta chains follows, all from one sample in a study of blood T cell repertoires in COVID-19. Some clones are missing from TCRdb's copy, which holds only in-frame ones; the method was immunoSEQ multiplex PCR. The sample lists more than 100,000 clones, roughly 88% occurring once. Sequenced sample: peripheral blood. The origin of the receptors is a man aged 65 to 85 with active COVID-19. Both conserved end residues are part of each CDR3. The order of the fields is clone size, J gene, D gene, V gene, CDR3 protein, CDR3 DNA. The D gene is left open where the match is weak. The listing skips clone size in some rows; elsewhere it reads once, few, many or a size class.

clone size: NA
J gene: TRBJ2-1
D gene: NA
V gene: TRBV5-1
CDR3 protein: CASRRGATGTYNEQFF
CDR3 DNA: TGCGCCAGCCGTCGGGGGGCAACGGGGACATACAATGAGCAGTTCTTC

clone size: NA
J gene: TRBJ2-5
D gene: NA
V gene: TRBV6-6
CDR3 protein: CASIRGGVQETQYF
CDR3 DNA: TGTGCCAGCATCCGGGGCGGGGTCCAAGAGACCCAGTACTTC

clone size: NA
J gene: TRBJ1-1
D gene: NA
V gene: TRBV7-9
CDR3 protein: CASSRGQLYTEAFF
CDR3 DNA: TGTGCCAGCAGCCGAGGACAGTTATACACTGAAGCTTTCTTT

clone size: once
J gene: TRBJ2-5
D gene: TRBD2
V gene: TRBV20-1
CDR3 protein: CSASFGASGTQETQYF
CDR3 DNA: TGCAGTGCTAGTTTTGGGGCTAGCGGGACCCAAGAGACCCAGTACTTC

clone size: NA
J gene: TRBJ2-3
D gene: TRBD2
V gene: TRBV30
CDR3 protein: CAWSESGTSADTQYF
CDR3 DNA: TGTGCCTGGAGTGAATCCGGGACTAGCGCAGATACGCAGTATTTT

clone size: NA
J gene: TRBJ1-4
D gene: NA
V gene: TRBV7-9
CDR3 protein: CASSLTNLRGEKLFF
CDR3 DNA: TGTGCCAGCAGCCTTACGAATCTCCGGGGAGAAAAACTGTTTTTT

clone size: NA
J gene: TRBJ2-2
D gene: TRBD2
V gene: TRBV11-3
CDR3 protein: CASSSGWGGTGELFF
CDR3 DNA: TGTGCCAGCAGCTCCGGGTGGGGGGGCACCGGGGAGCTGTTTTTT

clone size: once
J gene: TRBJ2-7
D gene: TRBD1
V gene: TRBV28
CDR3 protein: CASKGDRVHEQYF
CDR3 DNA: TGTGCCAGCAAGGGGGACAGGGTCCACGAGCAGTACTTC

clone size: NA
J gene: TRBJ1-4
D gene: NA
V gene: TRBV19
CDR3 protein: CASSIVPGAGEEKLFF
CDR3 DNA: TGTGCCAGTAGTATAGTTCCAGGGGCCGGTGAGGAAAAACTGTTTTTT

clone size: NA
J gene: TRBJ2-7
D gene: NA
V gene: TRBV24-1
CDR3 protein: CATSGSTGYEQYF
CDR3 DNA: TGTGCCACCAGTGGGTCCACGGGCTACGAGCAGTACTTC

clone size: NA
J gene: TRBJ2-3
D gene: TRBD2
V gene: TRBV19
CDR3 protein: CASSRRTSGRTDTQYF
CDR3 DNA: TGTGCCAGTAGTCGGCGGACTAGCGGGAGGACAGATACGCAGTATTTT

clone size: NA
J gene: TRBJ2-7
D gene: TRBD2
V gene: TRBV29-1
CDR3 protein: CSVSPGSGGEQYF
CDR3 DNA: TGCAGCGTATCCCCGGGGAGCGGGGGCGAGCAGTACTTC

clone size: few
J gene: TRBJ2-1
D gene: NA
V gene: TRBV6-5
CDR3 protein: CASNLGGYNEQFF
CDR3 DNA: TGTGCCAGCAATCTCGGGGGATACAATGAGCAGTTCTTC

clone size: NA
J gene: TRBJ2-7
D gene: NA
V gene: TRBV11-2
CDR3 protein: CASSRLQGLEQYF
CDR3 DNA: TGTGCCAGCAGCCGTCTACAGGGCCTCGAGCAGTACTTC